The 28 T cell receptor beta chains listed next were all sequenced from one sample in a study of blood T cell repertoires in COVID-19. Measured with immunoSEQ multiplex PCR; TCRdb has only the in-frame clones, and not every one. The table records around 130,000 clones, under 90% of them present only once. The sequenced material came from PBMCs or T cells enriched from blood (not recorded which). These receptors were obtained from a woman younger than 35 who had been exposed to COVID-19.

This clone has only one observation. The chain couples TRBV3-1 (or the pseudogene TRBV3-2) to TRBJ2-5, with 8 bases that match TRBD2. V was pared by 3 bases and J by 2 bases, with 2 bases of the junction left unmatched. Germline V CDR1 and CDR2: LGHDT, YNNKEL (reference sequence). The CDR3 consists of 14 residues. The chain's CDR3 is CASSHIAGQETQYF. The CDR3 DNA reads TGTGCCAGCAGCCATATAGCGGGGCAAGAGACCCAGTACTTC.

V is TRBV3-1 (or the pseudogene TRBV3-2) and J is TRBJ1-5; D is undetermined. CDR1 is LGHDT, CDR2 YNNKEL, per germline (reference sequence). Trimming cost V 0 bases and J 6 bases, with 9 bases left between them. The CDR3 covers 14 residues. As DNA, the CDR3 is TGTGCCAGCAGCCAAGACCTCTCCGGTCAGCCCCAGCATTTT. This translates into CASSQDLSGQPQHF.

CDR3 nucleotide sequence: TGTGCCAGCAGCCTCGACATAACTGGAAACACCATATATTTT. It specifies CASSLDITGNTIYF. The chain recombines TRBV5-5 with TRBJ1-3; D is undetermined. Trimming left V 4 bases short and J 2 bases short, with 10 bases between. The germline V gene encodes CDR1 SGHKS and CDR2 YYEKEE (reference sequence). There are 14 residues in the CDR3.

The table lists this clone with many counts. This chain joins TRBV2 and TRBJ1-2; TRBD1 matches 8 bases. V lost 8 bases to trimming and J lost 8 bases; unmatched junction nucleotides: 19. Germline loops: CDR1 SNHLY, CDR2 FYNNEI. The CDR3 consists of 16 residues. In DNA, the CDR3 is TGTGCCAGCGGAAAATTCGGGACAGGAGTTATATTCGGCTACACCTTC. It codes for CASGKFGTGVIFGYTF. The entire variable domain, with the rest obtained from reference TRBV2 and TRBJ1-2, is as follows: EPEVTQTPSHQVTQMGQEVILRCVPISNHLYFYWYRQILGQKVEFLVSFYNNEISEKSEIFDDQFSVERPDGSNFTLKIRSTKLEDSAMYFCASGKFGTGVIFGYTFGSGTRLTVV.

The CDR3 is CASSRQFNTEAFF. The DNA for the CDR3 is TGTGCCAGCAGTAGACAGTTCAACACTGAAGCTTTCTTT. The chain combines TRBV6-5 with TRBJ1-1; perhaps TRBD1 as D (5 bases). Germline assignment: CDR1 MNHEY and CDR2 SVGAGI. This CDR3 has 13 residues. V lost 5 bases and J lost 2, with 9 bases in between.

The CDR3 DNA reads TGCAGCGTTGGTACGGGAGTGCATGAGCAGTTCTTC. The encoded protein is CSVGTGVHEQFF. The genes are TRBV29-1 and TRBJ2-1; D might be TRBD2 (6 bases). Germline CDR1 and CDR2: SQVTM and ANQGSEA. V lost 4 bases and J lost 8, with 12 bases in between. CDR3 length equals 12 residues.

In this sample, this clone turned up a few times. The chain couples TRBV7-2 to TRBJ1-1; TRBD1 is a possible D gene (5 bases). Germline V gives CDR1 SGHTA, CDR2 FQGNSA. The CDR3 covers 13 residues. Trimming removed 3 bases at V and 1 base at J, with 6 bases between. DNA of the CDR3: TGTGCCAGCAGCTTCCAGGGGAACACTGAAGCTTTCTTT. Protein: CASSFQGNTEAFF.

The chain carries TRBV6-2 or TRBV6-3 and TRBJ2-1, with 9 bases lining up with TRBD1. This CDR3 spans 14 amino acids. The V segment lost 5 bases and the J segment 8 bases; nucleotides outside the gene matches: 7. In germline, CDR1 is MNHEY, CDR2 SVGEGT. In nucleotides, the CDR3 is TGTGCCAGCAGTCCCACAGGGGGCCGAGATGAGCAGTTCTTC. It codes for CASSPTGGRDEQFF.

This clone was counted only a few times. The genes are TRBV30 and TRBJ1-2, with no clear D. CDR1 and CDR2 from the germline V gene are GTSNPN and SVGIG (reference sequence). Trimming pared 4 bases from V and 6 bases from J, leaving 12 bases between. The CDR3 spans 12 residues. The CDR3 sequence is CAWTLWPDGYTF. The CDR3 bases are TGTGCCTGGACGTTGTGGCCTGATGGCTACACCTTC.

The V and J genes are TRBV6-6 and TRBJ2-7, with 7 nucleotides matching TRBD2. CDR1 is MNHNY, CDR2 SVGAGI, per germline (reference sequence). J lost 5 bases, V lost 4 bases, and 8 bases had no gene match. The CDR3 runs 14 residues. The chain's CDR3 is CASSSAGAMNEQYF. The CDR3 bases are TGTGCCAGCAGTTCGGCGGGAGCGATGAACGAGCAGTACTTC.

The V call is TRBV7-9, the J call TRBJ1-1; 9 nucleotides match TRBD1. Germline loops: CDR1 SEHNR, CDR2 FQNEAQ (reference sequence). Unmatched junction bases numbered 8, after V lost 4 bases and J lost 2 bases. There are 16 residues in the CDR3. The CDR3 bases are TGTGCCAGCAGCTCTTGGAGGGACAGGGAAAACACTGAAGCTTTCTTT. It specifies CASSSWRDRENTEAFF.

This rearrangement joins TRBV19 to TRBJ1-5; D remains ambiguous. The CDR3 covers 12 residues. The V gene lost 6 bases and the J gene lost 6 bases, with 9 bases spanning the gap. Germline values: CDR1 LNHDA, CDR2 SQIVND (reference sequence). CDR3 loop: CASSREGQPQHF. Here the CDR3 DNA reads TGTGCCAGTAGCAGAGAGGGTCAGCCCCAGCATTTT.

This clone has just a few counts. The chain combines TRBV27 with TRBJ2-7; 8 bases are shared with TRBD1. Losses at the gene ends were 7 bases for V and 0 bases for J; bases not matched to a gene: 5. Per germline, CDR1 MNHEY and CDR2 SMNVEV (reference sequence). The CDR3 consists of 14 residues. The CDR3: CASTGTGGSYEQYF. CDR3 bases: TGTGCCAGCACAGGTACAGGGGGCTCCTACGAGCAGTACTTC.

The V call is TRBV15, the J call TRBJ1-5; 8 nucleotides match TRBD1. CDR3 length: 16 amino acids. V lost 3 bases, J lost 6 bases, and 10 bases stayed unmatched. Germline assignment: CDR1 LNHNV and CDR2 YYDKDF (reference sequence). CDR3 residues: CATSSQVRTGSQPQHF. The CDR3 nucleotides read TGTGCCACCAGCAGCCAGGTACGGACAGGGTCTCAGCCCCAGCATTTT.

This clone was seen only once. The chain couples TRBV14 to TRBJ1-2, with D maybe TRBD1 (6 bases). The CDR3 totals 14 residues. Germline CDR1 reads SGHDN; CDR2 reads FVKESK. V lost 0 bases and J lost 2, with 7 bases in between. This CDR3 reads CASSQDGTNYGYTF. The DNA of the CDR3 is TGTGCCAGCAGCCAAGATGGGACAAACTATGGCTACACCTTC.

The CDR3 DNA is TGTGCCAGCAGCGCCGACGGGAAGCAGTACTTC. Its translation is CASSADGKQYF. This chain uses TRBV12-3 or TRBV12-4 with TRBJ2-7, with a possible D match to TRBD2 (5 bases). Trimming shortened V by 6 bases and J by 8 bases, and 11 bases separated the two germline ends. The CDR3 loop spans 11 amino acids.

In its sample, this clone was seen a few times. The V and J genes are TRBV27 and TRBJ1-6; 10 bases match TRBD1. J was trimmed by 7 bases and V by 4 bases; bases with no gene match: 4. The CDR3 is 15 amino acids. Germline CDR1 MNHEY, CDR2 SMNVEV (reference sequence). The CDR3 spells CASSSGDRGNSPLHF. CDR3 nucleotides: TGTGCCAGCAGTTCAGGGGACAGGGGCAATTCACCCCTCCACTTT.

The rearrangement links TRBV7-2 to TRBJ2-7; 9 positions agree with TRBD1. The CDR3 consists of 16 residues. V lost 3 bases, J lost 0 bases, and 6 bases stayed unmatched. CDR1 is SGHTA, CDR2 FQGNSA, per germline. The CDR3 sequence is CASSLATGGNSYEQYF. The CDR3 bases are TGTGCCAGCAGCTTGGCTACAGGGGGCAACTCCTACGAGCAGTACTTC.

V and J are TRBV18 and TRBJ1-1; D may be TRBD1 (6 bases). V was shortened by 6 bases and J by 4 bases, with 12 bases between the two germline ends. The CDR3 length is 13 residues. Germline-derived CDR1 and CDR2 are KGHSH and LQKENI. CDR3 nucleotide sequence: TGTGCCAGCTCGGAATTACAGGGCACTGAAGCTTTCTTT. Amino acids: CASSELQGTEAFF. The full variable domain, in which reference TRBV18 and TRBJ1-1 provide the parts outside the CDR3, is NAGVMQNPRHLVRRRGQEARLRCSPMKGHSHVYWYRQLPEEGLKFMVYLQKENIIDESGMPKERFSAEFPKEGPSILRIQQVVRGDSAAYFCASSELQGTEAFFGQGTRLTVV.

The chain uses TRBV10-3 and TRBJ1-2, with 8 bases aligning to TRBD1. This CDR3 contains 12 residues. From germline, CDR1 is ENHRY and CDR2 SYGVKD. Germline trimming cut 9 bases from V and 6 bases from J; bases unmatched to any gene: 6. Here the CDR3 DNA reads TGTGCCATAAGGACAGGGATGGATGGCTACACCTTC. It translates to CAIRTGMDGYTF.

This clone was seen just once. The chain couples TRBV7-9 to TRBJ1-2; D unclear. Germline CDR1 and CDR2: SEHNR and FQNEAQ (reference sequence). The CDR3 extends over 13 amino acids. Trimming stripped 6 bases from V and 9 bases from J, with 17 bases between. This CDR3 reads CASSTEGTVSYTF. The CDR3 DNA follows: TGTGCCAGCAGTACAGAGGGAACGGTGAGCTACACCTTC.

The chain is built from TRBV9 and TRBJ1-2; TRBD1 agrees at 7 bases. The germline gives CDR1 SGDLS, CDR2 YYNGEE. This CDR3 has 15 amino acids. J lost 4 bases, V lost 2 bases, and 8 bases had no gene match. The CDR3 loop is CASSVGQGDIYGYTF. In DNA form, the CDR3 reads TGTGCCAGCAGCGTTGGTCAGGGGGACATCTATGGCTACACCTTC.

The CDR3 protein is CASSLSGGVSTGELFF. CDR3 nucleotides: TGTGCCAGCAGCTTAAGTGGAGGGGTGAGCACCGGGGAGCTGTTTTTT. This rearrangement joins TRBV11-2 to TRBJ2-2, with a possible D match to TRBD2 (6 bases). V was shortened by 2 bases and J by 4 bases, with 14 bases between the two germline ends. The CDR3 has 16 amino acids. Germline CDR1 SGHAT, CDR2 FQNNGV.

V usage is TRBV12-5 and J usage is TRBJ1-1, with D possibly matching TRBD1 (6 bases). Per germline, CDR1 LGHNT and CDR2 FRNRAP. This CDR3 spans 16 amino acids. Trimming pared 0 bases from V and 0 bases from J, leaving 11 bases between. CDR3 DNA sequence: TGTGCTAGTGGTTTGGTCGTAGGGGGTATGAACACTGAAGCTTTCTTT. It codes for CASGLVVGGMNTEAFF.

The chain uses TRBV15 and TRBJ1-2; D gene ambiguous. Germline lookup yields CDR1 LNHNV and CDR2 YYDKDF (reference sequence). This CDR3 contains 14 residues. V lost 3 bases, J lost 4 bases, and 12 bases lay in between. The CDR3 spells CATSRGGEVYGYTF. The CDR3 coding sequence is TGTGCCACCAGCAGGGGAGGCGAAGTCTATGGCTACACCTTC.

This chain links TRBV11-1 with TRBJ2-5; TRBD2 matches 7 bases. V shed 3 bases and J 0 bases; nucleotides not matched to a gene: 7. The CDR3 runs to 16 residues. Germline V gene data show CDR1 as SGHAT and CDR2 as FQDESV (reference sequence). CDR3 amino acids: CASSLRAGKYQETQYF. In DNA form, the CDR3 reads TGTGCCAGCAGCTTGAGAGCGGGGAAGTACCAAGAGACCCAGTACTTC.

This clone was seen more than once but under ten times. The J gene is TRBJ2-1, the V gene TRBV9, with TRBD2 matching 7 bases. CDR1 and CDR2 from the germline V gene are SGDLS and YYNGEE. V shed 6 bases and J 9 bases; nucleotides not matched to a gene: 12. The CDR3 runs 14 residues. In nucleotides, the CDR3 is TGTGCCAGCACAACGGGACTAATCTCCCCTGAGCAGTTCTTC. It codes for CASTTGLISPEQFF.

This chain connects TRBV30 to TRBJ2-7; 8 nucleotides match TRBD2. The length of the CDR3 is 17 residues. Germline V CDR1 and CDR2: GTSNPN, SVGIG (reference sequence). V was pared by 7 bases and J by 2 bases, with 19 bases of the junction left unmatched. The CDR3 DNA follows: TGTGCCTACCGCCCGGGACTAGACGTGAGGAGGACCTACGAGCAGTACTTC. Protein product: CAYRPGLDVRRTYEQYF.